This T cell receptor (beta chain) comes out of a study of human T cells and chemical hapten exposure. As for the study in general: In the sensitization step, 2% DPC was placed on roughly 2 cm by roughly 2 cm of upper inner arm skin. Slight differences in pooled library volume were the main source of varying TCR yields across samples.

This clonotype has a handful of counts. Unique molecular identifiers were affixed to discrete cDNA molecules within the library. MiXCR was run by TCRdb on the RACE reads, yielding one entry per CDR3 protein. The sample includes some 380,000 distinct CDR3 sequences, around 5% of them seen just once. Losses at the gene ends were 4 bases for V and 4 bases for J; bases not matched to a gene: 9. CDR1 and CDR2 (germline): LGHDT, YNNKEL (reference sequence). This CDR3 comprises 15 residues. Indicated time point: patch test 1, 2 weeks after DPC sensitization. Noted treatment: therapeutic diphenylcyclopropenone sensitization with weekly scalp DPC.

V usage is TRBV3-1 and J usage is TRBJ1-1; 7 bases fit TRBD1. The source of this sequence is a woman aged 50 to 60 with alopecia areata. Some clones in this sample may be carry-over from other donors' samples. Sample: whole blood, taken in connection with sensitization to the hapten diphenylcyclopropenone (DPC). This CDR3 is CASSPEQGRSTEAFF. CDR3 nucleotide sequence: TGTGCCAGCAGCCCGGAACAGGGGAGGTCCACTGAAGCTTTCTTT. Full variable domain (missing parts from reference TRBV3-1 and TRBJ1-1): DTAVSQTPKYLVTQMGNDKSIKCEQNLGHDTMYWYKQDSKKFLKIMFSYNNKELIINETVPNRFSPKSPDKAHLNLHINSLELGDSAVYFCASSPEQGRSTEAFFGQGTRLTVV.